The 19 T cell receptor beta chains reported below all come from one sample, sequenced in a study of T cell responses to AZD1222 COVID-19 vaccine. Profiling relied on immunoSEQ multiplex PCR, and the TCRdb table lists in-frame clones only, not all of them. The table records about 130,000 clones, about 90% of them present only once. Specimen: peripheral blood, collected on day 0 of AZD1222 vaccination. The receptors here all came from an adult in good health.

The chain combines TRBV24-1 with TRBJ2-2; D may be TRBD1 (6 bases). V was cut by 3 bases and J by 6 bases, with 16 bases left in between. This CDR3 spans 16 amino acids. The V gene's germline CDR1 is KGHDR and CDR2 SFDVKD. The CDR3 spells CATSDKLTGFSGELFF. In DNA, the CDR3 is TGTGCCACCAGTGATAAGTTGACAGGTTTTTCCGGGGAGCTGTTTTTT.

The sample holds one count of this clone. The chain joins TRBV7-6 to TRBJ2-7; D possibly corresponds to TRBD1 (6 bases). The CDR3 is 15 residues long. Germline V CDR1 and CDR2: SGHVS, FNYEAQ. V gave up 5 bases and J gave up 2 bases, with 16 bases separating them. In DNA, the CDR3 is TGTGCCAGCAGCCAATACCCGACAGGCACCTACGAGCAGTACTTC. Its translation: CASSQYPTGTYEQYF. Looking up the rest from reference TRBV7-6 and TRBJ2-7 gives the full variable domain: GAGVSQSPRYKVTKRGQDVALRCDPISGHVSLYWYRQALGQGPEFLTYFNYEAQQDKSGLPNDRFSAERPEGSISTLTIQRTEQRDSAMYRCASSQYPTGTYEQYFGPGTRLTVT.

This rearrangement joins TRBV7-3 to TRBJ1-2, with a weak D call TRBD1 (5 bases). The CDR3 sequence is 13 residues long. The germline gives CDR1 SGHTA, CDR2 FQGTGA. Trimming took 2 bases from V and 7 from J, leaving 11 bases between them. The CDR3 sequence is CASSLPDRGGYTF. The CDR3 coding sequence is TGTGCCAGCAGCTTACCTGATAGGGGTGGCTACACCTTC.

This chain joins TRBV6-2 or TRBV6-3 and TRBJ2-7; D is possibly TRBD2 (5 bases). In germline, CDR1 is MNHEY, CDR2 SVGEGT. Trimming removed 6 bases from V and 2 bases from J, with 20 bases in between. This CDR3 contains 16 residues. The CDR3 here is CASSPTRGRHPYEQYF. CDR3 nucleotides: TGTGCCAGCAGCCCCACCCGAGGGCGGCATCCCTACGAGCAGTACTTC.

The CDR3 nucleotides are TGCAGTGCGAGTCCCGGGACAGTAAATTCACCCCTCCACTTT. This codes for CSASPGTVNSPLHF. V usage is TRBV20-1 and J usage is TRBJ1-6; 7 positions match TRBD1. The CDR3 is made up of 14 amino acids. J lost 7 bases, V lost 6 bases, and 9 bases had no gene match. The germline CDR1 and CDR2 sequences are DFQATT and SNEGSKA (reference sequence).

The chain recombines TRBV19 with TRBJ1-5; 9 bases agree with TRBD1. This CDR3 comprises 17 residues. J lost 2 bases, V lost 6 bases, and 11 bases had no gene match. In germline, CDR1 is LNHDA, CDR2 SQIVND (reference sequence). The DNA of the CDR3 is TGTGCCAGTAGGACTGACCCACGGGACAGGGGCAATCAGCCCCAGCATTTT. This gives the protein CASRTDPRDRGNQPQHF. Based on the CDR3 plus reference TRBV19 and TRBJ1-5, the full variable domain is DGGITQSPKYLFRKEGQNVTLSCEQNLNHDAMYWYRQDPGQGLRLIYYSQIVNDFQKGDIAEGYSVSREKKESFPLTVTSAQKNPTAFYLCASRTDPRDRGNQPQHFGDGTRLSIL.

This chain joins TRBV27 and TRBJ1-1; TRBD1 might be the D (5 bases). The CDR3 runs to 14 residues. CDR1 and CDR2 (germline): MNHEY, SMNVEV (reference sequence). Trimming left V 4 bases short and J 1 base short, with 10 bases between. The CDR3 sequence is CASSSPGSNTEAFF. The CDR3 DNA reads TGTGCCAGCAGTTCTCCAGGGTCGAACACTGAAGCTTTCTTT.

The chain couples TRBV6-5 to TRBJ1-4; a weak D match, TRBD1 (5 bases). The CDR3 is 14 residues long. The V gene lost 6 bases and the J gene lost 4 bases, with 12 bases spanning the gap. The germline gives CDR1 MNHEY, CDR2 SVGAGI. The CDR3 DNA sequence: TGTGCCAGCAGCCTAAGGGGTTTTAATGAAAAACTGTTTTTT. Translation gives CASSLRGFNEKLFF.

The chain recombines TRBV4-2 with TRBJ1-2; D might be TRBD1 (5 bases). The ends were cut back, 0 bases at V and 0 bases at J, with 8 bases in the middle. CDR1 is LGHNA, CDR2 YNFKEQ, per germline. This CDR3 spans 15 amino acids. For the CDR3, the DNA is TGTGCCAGCAGCCAAGATCGGGGGACTAACTATGGCTACACCTTC. This gives the protein CASSQDRGTNYGYTF.

The chain links TRBV30 to TRBJ1-3; possibly TRBD1 for D (5 bases). The CDR3 is 14 amino acids. Germline V CDR1 and CDR2: GTSNPN, SVGIG (reference sequence). Here the CDR3 DNA reads TGTGCGGCAGACAGTACCCCCTCGGGAAACACCATATATTTT. Residues: CAADSTPSGNTIYF.

J is TRBJ2-7 and V is TRBV5-1; D is unclear. The ends were cut back, 3 bases at V and 9 bases at J, with 16 bases in the middle. This CDR3 contains 13 residues. Germline V lookup: CDR1 SGHRS, CDR2 YFSETQ. The CDR3 DNA sequence: TGCGCCAGCAGCTCGGTCCCCGCCGGTGGGCAGTACTTC. Amino acid sequence: CASSSVPAGGQYF. Drawing the rest from reference TRBV5-1 and TRBJ2-7, the complete variable domain is KAGVTQTPRYLIKTRGQQVTLSCSPISGHRSVSWYQQTPGQGLQFLFEYFSETQRNKGNFPGRFSGRQFSNSRSEMNVSTLELGDSALYLCASSSVPAGGQYFGPGTRLTVT.

V is TRBV5-1 and J is TRBJ2-7; the match to TRBD1 covers 10 bases. The J segment lost 6 bases and the V segment lost 4 bases, leaving 7 bases of the junction unmatched. Germline values: CDR1 SGHRS, CDR2 YFSETQ. The CDR3 has 14 amino acids. In DNA form, the CDR3 reads TGCGCCAGCAGCCCGGGACAGGGGCTCTTCGAGCAGTACTTC. Its translation is CASSPGQGLFEQYF.

Concerning this clone: Within the sample, other DNA sequences also encode this same CDR3. V gene TRBV27 combines with J gene TRBJ1-1, with D unresolved. V dropped 5 bases and J dropped 1 base, with 11 bases sitting between them. CDR3 size: 14 residues. CDR1 and CDR2 from the germline V gene are MNHEY and SMNVEV (reference sequence). The CDR3 DNA follows: TGTGCCAGCAGTCCCTTGGGCGGGAACACTGAAGCTTTCTTT. It translates to CASSPLGGNTEAFF.

The CDR3 here is CASSLAAASSYEQYF. The CDR3 DNA follows: TGCGCCAGCAGCTTGGCGGCGGCGAGCTCCTACGAGCAGTACTTC. This sequence joins TRBV5-1 and TRBJ2-7; D ambiguous. This CDR3 has 15 amino acids. The V end was cut by 0 bases, the J end by 0 bases, with 10 bases between. Germline V CDR1 and CDR2: SGHRS, YFSETQ.

This clone showed up just once. The chain combines TRBV19 with TRBJ2-5, with D perhaps given as TRBD1 or TRBD2 (5 bases each). Germline CDR1 reads LNHDA; CDR2 reads SQIVND (reference sequence). V lost 5 bases to trimming and J lost 4 bases, with 11 bases between them. The CDR3 totals 13 residues. CDR3 sequence (DNA): TGTGCCAGTAGTTTCCCCGGGGCAGAGACCCAGTACTTC. It translates to CASSFPGAETQYF.

V is TRBV5-1 and J is TRBJ1-4; 10 bases line up with TRBD1. Germline assignment: CDR1 SGHRS and CDR2 YFSETQ. Trimming removed 4 bases from V and 6 bases from J; junction bases left unmatched: 3. The length of the CDR3 is 14 residues. CDR3 loop: CASSKGQGYEKLFF. CDR3 coding DNA: TGCGCCAGCAGCAAGGGACAGGGGTATGAAAAACTGTTTTTT.

On this clone: This sequence may be a read error, since a much larger clone differs from it by one base. Different DNA sequences within this sample yield the same CDR3. J is TRBJ2-7 and V is TRBV24-1; D is undetermined. The ends were cut back, 7 bases at V and 3 bases at J, with 6 bases in the middle. The CDR3 spans 11 residues. Germline CDR1 reads KGHDR; CDR2 reads SFDVKD. The CDR3 here is CATSKNYEQYF. CDR3 nucleotides: TGTGCCACCAGCAAGAACTACGAGCAGTACTTC.

The gene calls are TRBV2 and TRBJ2-1; 9 bases match TRBD1. Trimming removed 4 bases from V and 0 bases from J; junction bases left unmatched: 4. Per germline, CDR1 SNHLY and CDR2 FYNNEI. This CDR3 spans 16 amino acids. CDR3 coding DNA: TGTGCCAGCAGTGGGACAGGGGAGAGCTCCTACAATGAGCAGTTCTTC. Its translation is CASSGTGESSYNEQFF.

The J gene is TRBJ2-7, the V gene TRBV15; 9 bases line up with TRBD2. This CDR3 region has 15 residues. With 7 bases clipped from V and 2 bases from J, the junction kept 9 bases outside the gene matches. Germline assignment: CDR1 LNHNV and CDR2 YYDKDF (reference sequence). The CDR3 bases are TGTGCCACCACCTTATCGGCGGGGGGGCCCTACGAGCAGTACTTC. It encodes CATTLSAGGPYEQYF.